The 31 T cell receptor beta chains presented below share a single source sample, sequenced in a study of shared T cell receptors in the human thymus. Only in-frame clones appear in the TCRdb table, and some are missing; sequencing was by immunoSEQ multiplex PCR. In the table there are about 380,000 clones, around 93% of which are singletons. The sequenced material came from thymocytes. These receptors came from a human donor.

The chain combines TRBV25-1 with TRBJ1-3, with 7 bases fitting TRBD1. Germline V CDR1 and CDR2: MGHDK, SYGVNS. After removal of 2 bases from V and 1 base from J, the junction contained 8 bases not matched to a gene. This CDR3 has 17 residues. Written as DNA, the CDR3 is TGTGCCAGCAGTGAAGACAGGGATGGAATTTCTGGAAACACCATATATTTT. It encodes CASSEDRDGISGNTIYF. Filled out from reference TRBV25-1 and TRBJ1-3, the complete variable domain reads EADIYQTPRYLVIGTGKKITLECSQTMGHDKMYWYQQDPGMELHLIHYSYGVNSTEKGDLSSESTVSRIRTEHFPLTLESARPSHTSQYLCASSEDRDGISGNTIYFGEGSWLTVV.

This clone occurred once. V usage is TRBV6-9 and J usage is TRBJ1-5, with D possibly matching TRBD1 (5 bases). V was clipped by 5 bases and J by 3 bases, with 20 bases between them. This CDR3 is built from 17 residues. The germline gives CDR1 MNHGY, CDR2 SVAAGI. Here the CDR3 reads CASSRRSTGGSNQPQHF. The DNA for the CDR3 is TGTGCCAGCAGTCGACGATCGACGGGGGGATCCAATCAGCCCCAGCATTTT.

The chain combines TRBV6-5 with TRBJ2-2, with D tentatively TRBD1 or TRBD2 (7 bases each). The CDR3 runs to 15 residues. Trimming took 7 bases from V and 3 from J, leaving 15 bases between them. Germline lookup yields CDR1 MNHEY and CDR2 SVGAGI. CDR3 sequence: CASTSGGGDTGELFF. CDR3 nucleotides: TGTGCCAGCACTTCAGGGGGAGGGGACACCGGGGAGCTGTTTTTT.

V is TRBV9 and J is TRBJ2-7, with 9 positions matching TRBD1. CDR3 size: 16 residues. CDR1 is SGDLS and CDR2 is YYNGEE in the germline V gene. V dropped 0 bases and J dropped 7; count of bases not matched to a gene: 11. CDR3 DNA: TGTGCCAGCAGCGTAGCACCGGGACAGGGTGCCTTTGAGCAGTACTTC. Its translation is CASSVAPGQGAFEQYF.

V usage is TRBV28 and J usage is TRBJ2-3; 8 nucleotides line up with TRBD2. This CDR3 is 17 amino acids long. The V gene's germline CDR1 is MDHEN and CDR2 SYDVKM. Germline trimming cut 10 bases from V and 0 bases from J; bases unmatched to any gene: 15. In DNA form, the CDR3 reads TGTGCCACCCAGCAGTGGGGAGCGGGAGATAGCACAGATACGCAGTATTTT. This translates into CATQQWGAGDSTDTQYF.

The chain couples TRBV19 to TRBJ2-7; 9 bases fit TRBD1. Per the germline V gene, CDR1 is LNHDA and CDR2 is SQIVND (reference sequence). The CDR3 length is 11 residues. Losses at the gene ends were 8 bases for V and 5 bases for J; bases not matched to a gene: 1. The CDR3 DNA follows: TGTGCCAGTGGGGACAGGGACGAGCAGTACTTC. Translating it yields CASGDRDEQYF.

This clone was observed a handful of times. The CDR3 protein is CASSQDPSRTGPITEAFF. The DNA of the CDR3 is TGCGCCAGCAGCCAGGATCCATCACGGACAGGACCGATCACTGAAGCTTTCTTT. The V call is TRBV4-1, the J call TRBJ1-1; 7 bases line up with TRBD1. Germline-derived CDR1 and CDR2 are MGHRA and YSYEKL. The length of the CDR3 is 18 residues. V lost 3 bases and J lost 4; bases outside the gene matches: 17.

This clone has a single count. The chain joins TRBV9 to TRBJ2-3; D remains ambiguous. This CDR3 is 15 amino acids long. In germline, CDR1 is SGDLS, CDR2 YYNGEE. Trimming removed 0 bases at V and 1 base at J, with 9 bases between. CDR3 in amino acids: CASSVAVGGTDTQYF. CDR3 in DNA: TGTGCCAGCAGCGTAGCTGTGGGTGGCACAGATACGCAGTATTTT.

DNA of the CDR3: TGTGCCAGCAGCCAAGAGAAGAAAGGCTCTGGAAACACCATATATTTT. Translated, it gives CASSQEKKGSGNTIYF. The rearrangement joins TRBV14 to TRBJ1-3; D not certain. Germline V gene lookup returns CDR1 SGHDN and CDR2 FVKESK. The CDR3 spans 16 residues. Trimming stripped 0 bases from V and 0 bases from J, with 9 bases between.

This rearrangement joins TRBV5-1 to TRBJ1-4; D is possibly TRBD1 (5 bases). CDR3 length: 14 residues. Germline CDR1 is SGHRS and CDR2 is YFSETQ. V dropped 2 bases and J dropped 4 bases, with 9 bases sitting between them. CDR3 residues: CASSFGHLNEKLFF. As DNA, the CDR3 is TGCGCCAGCAGCTTCGGACACCTTAATGAAAAACTGTTTTTT.

The V call is TRBV28, the J call TRBJ2-1; TRBD2 might be the D (5 bases). V shed 4 bases and J shed 12 bases, with 22 bases lying between them. The germline V gene has CDR1 MDHEN and CDR2 SYDVKM. The CDR3 totals 15 residues. CDR3 nucleotides: TGTGCCAGCAGTTCCCCCGGGGTTTTAAGGCCGTGGCAGTTCTTC. This encodes CASSSPGVLRPWQFF.

The V and J genes are TRBV28 and TRBJ1-2, with TRBD1 identical over 7 bases. The J segment lost 8 bases and the V segment lost 6 bases, leaving 15 bases of the junction unmatched. The CDR3 is 15 amino acids. Germline assignment: CDR1 MDHEN and CDR2 SYDVKM. CDR3 in DNA: TGTGCCAGCAGCCGACGTTTGGACAGGCGGGGGGGCTACACCTTC. Amino acids: CASSRRLDRRGGYTF.

V and J are TRBV19 and TRBJ1-5; D gene ambiguous. Germline values: CDR1 LNHDA, CDR2 SQIVND (reference sequence). The CDR3 consists of 14 residues. Between the trimmed V and J ends, which lost 6 bases and 6 bases, there was a span of 15 bases. In nucleotides, the CDR3 is TGTGCCAGTAGCTACCGGGGAGGAGGTCAGCCCCAGCATTTT. Its translation: CASSYRGGGQPQHF.

The rearrangement links TRBV18 to TRBJ2-7; 7 nucleotides line up with TRBD1. Trimming cost V 0 bases and J 1 base; bases outside gene matches: 6. The CDR3 sequence is 16 residues long. Per the germline V gene, CDR1 is KGHSH and CDR2 is LQKENI. The CDR3 DNA reads TGTGCCAGCTCACCACCGTGGGACAGATCATCCTACGAGCAGTACTTC. Protein sequence: CASSPPWDRSSYEQYF.

The chain joins TRBV6-5 to TRBJ2-2; TRBD1 agrees at 12 bases. V lost 5 bases to trimming and J lost 6 bases; unmatched junction nucleotides: 4. The germline gives CDR1 MNHEY, CDR2 SVGAGI. CDR3 size: 15 residues. The CDR3 DNA reads TGTGCCAGCAGTGGGGACAGGGGGCTCTCCGGGGAGCTGTTTTTT. Amino acid sequence: CASSGDRGLSGELFF.

This rearrangement joins TRBV5-6 to TRBJ2-5; 11 bases agree with TRBD1. CDR3 length: 15 amino acids. Trimming took 3 bases from V and 5 from J; bases not matched to a gene: 6. Germline V gives CDR1 SGHDT, CDR2 YYEEEE. This chain's CDR3 is CASSSPGQGVETQYF. The CDR3 region has the DNA TGTGCCAGCAGCTCGCCGGGACAGGGGGTGGAGACCCAGTACTTC. Full variable domain (remainder filled in from reference TRBV5-6 and TRBJ2-5): DAGVTQSPTHLIKTRGQQVTLRCSPKSGHDTVSWYQQALGQGPQFIFQYYEEEERQRGNFPDRFSGHQFPNYSSELNVNALLLGDSALYLCASSSPGQGVETQYFGPGTRLLVL.

Written as DNA, the CDR3 is TGCGCCAGCAGTGGGGGGACAGGGAACGGAGCTTTCTTT. The encoded protein is CASSGGTGNGAFF. The chain carries TRBV10-1 and TRBJ1-1; the match to TRBD1 covers 9 bases. After removal of 4 bases from V and 10 bases from J, the junction contained 7 bases not matched to a gene. The CDR3 is 13 residues long. Germline CDR1 reads WNHNN; CDR2 reads SYGVQD (reference sequence).

The V call is TRBV28, the J call TRBJ2-1, with 7 bases identical to TRBD1. The CDR3 has 17 amino acids. The V gene end was trimmed by 3 bases and the J gene end by 4 bases; junction bases not matched to a gene: 12. Germline-derived CDR1 and CDR2 are MDHEN and SYDVKM. The CDR3 coding sequence is TGTGCCAGCAGTTTCCCCTCCCCGGACAGGTTATACAATGAGCAGTTCTTC. Its translation is CASSFPSPDRLYNEQFF.

The chain is built from TRBV7-9 and TRBJ1-3; D perhaps matches TRBD1 (6 bases). From germline, CDR1 is SEHNR and CDR2 FQNEAQ (reference sequence). Deletions cut 3 bases from V and 5 bases from J, with 8 bases between. This CDR3 has 13 amino acids. The CDR3 nucleotides read TGTGCCAGCAGCTTCGGGGGCCGAAACACCATATATTTT. Its translation is CASSFGGRNTIYF.

The chain employs TRBV5-1 and TRBJ1-2, with D possibly matching TRBD1 (5 bases). The CDR3 contains 17 residues. V was cut by 4 bases and J by 0 bases, with 19 bases left in between. Per germline, CDR1 SGHRS and CDR2 YFSETQ. For the CDR3, the DNA is TGCGCCAGCAGCCCCCGACTGGAGGGGCGCCCTAACTATGGCTACACCTTC. It specifies CASSPRLEGRPNYGYTF.

The genes are TRBV12-5 and TRBJ2-1, with D tentatively TRBD2 (5 bases). CDR3 size: 16 residues. Germline V CDR1 and CDR2: LGHNT, FRNRAP. V was clipped by 6 bases and J by 0 bases, with 15 bases between them. CDR3 in DNA: TGTGCTAGTGGCCGGGGTAAGGCTAGCTCCTACAATGAGCAGTTCTTC. This encodes CASGRGKASSYNEQFF.

V usage is TRBV7-6 and J usage is TRBJ2-6, with D hard to call. V lost 1 base and J 2 bases, leaving 3 bases between the germline ends. Germline V gene sequence: CDR1 SGHVS, CDR2 FNYEAQ. This CDR3 is 14 amino acids long. CDR3 nucleotide sequence: TGTGCCAGCAGCTTAGAGGCTGGGGCCAACGTCCTGACTTTC. This gives the protein CASSLEAGANVLTF.

This rearrangement joins TRBV19 to TRBJ1-5; possible D gene TRBD1, 6 bases. Trimming stripped 5 bases from V and 5 bases from J, with 13 bases between. Germline CDR1 LNHDA, CDR2 SQIVND (reference sequence). CDR3 size: 14 residues. DNA of the CDR3: TGTGCCAGTAGTGGACAGATCGCTCATCAGCCCCAGCATTTT. This translates into CASSGQIAHQPQHF.

The J gene is TRBJ2-7, the V gene TRBV2; 9 nucleotides match TRBD2. The J segment lost 5 bases and the V segment lost 3 bases, leaving 8 bases of the junction unmatched. The CDR3 has 15 residues. Germline V lookup: CDR1 SNHLY, CDR2 FYNNEI. CDR3 bases: TGTGCCAGCAGTGACCGTAGCGGGAGAGGCCACGAGCAGTACTTC. Translated: CASSDRSGRGHEQYF.

J is TRBJ2-4 and V is TRBV6-1, with 8 bases aligning to TRBD1. Germline V gene data show CDR1 as MNHNS and CDR2 as SASEGT. This CDR3 comprises 17 residues. Unmatched junction bases numbered 7, after V lost 3 bases and J lost 0 bases. The chain's CDR3 is CASSDIRQGIAKNIQYF. As DNA, the CDR3 is TGTGCCAGCAGTGACATTAGACAGGGGATAGCCAAAAACATTCAGTACTTC.

The CDR3 region is CASSQSCRDRVQETQYF. The CDR3 DNA sequence: TGTGCCAGCAGCCAGTCCTGCCGGGACAGGGTACAAGAGACCCAGTACTTC. V gene TRBV14 combines with J gene TRBJ2-5; TRBD1 matches 9 bases. The CDR3 is 17 amino acids. V lost 3 bases and J lost 2; bases outside the gene matches: 10. The germline V gene encodes CDR1 SGHDN and CDR2 FVKESK.

V gene TRBV11-3 combines with J gene TRBJ1-3; D unresolved. Per germline, CDR1 SGHNT and CDR2 YENEEA. The CDR3 extends over 13 amino acids. V lost 1 base to trimming and J lost 4 bases, with 5 bases between them. CDR3 nucleotides: TGTGCCAGCAGCTTAGGAATCGGAAACACCATATATTTT. As protein: CASSLGIGNTIYF.

The rearrangement joins TRBV6-1 to TRBJ2-1; D is possibly TRBD2 (6 bases). The V end lost 2 bases, the J end lost 6 bases, and 23 bases lay between the germline ends. The CDR3 loop spans 18 amino acids. The germline V gene has CDR1 MNHNS and CDR2 SASEGT. The CDR3 DNA reads as TGTGCCAGCAGTGAATCGAGCTGGGTCGGGAGCCCCCCCAATGAGCAGTTCTTC. It codes for CASSESSWVGSPPNEQFF.

The rearrangement joins TRBV7-9 to TRBJ1-2, with 8 bases that match TRBD1. Germline trimming cut 3 bases from V and 4 bases from J; bases unmatched to any gene: 7. This CDR3 spans 15 amino acids. Germline CDR1 is SEHNR and CDR2 is FQNEAQ (reference sequence). CDR3: CASSFGGGQAYGYTF. The CDR3 DNA is TGTGCCAGCAGCTTTGGAGGGGGACAGGCCTATGGCTACACCTTC.

The rearrangement joins TRBV10-2 to TRBJ1-3; 8 positions match TRBD1. Germline values: CDR1 WSHSY, CDR2 SAAADI. Trimming cost V 6 bases and J 8 bases; bases outside gene matches: 6. The CDR3 is made up of 13 amino acids. Here the CDR3 DNA reads TGCGCCAGCAGGCGGGACAGGCTGGACACCATATATTTT. As protein: CASRRDRLDTIYF.

The J gene is TRBJ1-5, the V gene TRBV19, with D possibly TRBD1 on 5 matching bases. Between the trimmed V and J ends, which lost 6 bases and 3 bases, there was a span of 18 bases. From germline, CDR1 is LNHDA and CDR2 SQIVND (reference sequence). The CDR3 length is 16 residues. The CDR3: CASSVRDFYDNQPQHF. CDR3 in DNA: TGTGCCAGTAGCGTCAGGGATTTTTACGACAATCAGCCCCAGCATTTT.